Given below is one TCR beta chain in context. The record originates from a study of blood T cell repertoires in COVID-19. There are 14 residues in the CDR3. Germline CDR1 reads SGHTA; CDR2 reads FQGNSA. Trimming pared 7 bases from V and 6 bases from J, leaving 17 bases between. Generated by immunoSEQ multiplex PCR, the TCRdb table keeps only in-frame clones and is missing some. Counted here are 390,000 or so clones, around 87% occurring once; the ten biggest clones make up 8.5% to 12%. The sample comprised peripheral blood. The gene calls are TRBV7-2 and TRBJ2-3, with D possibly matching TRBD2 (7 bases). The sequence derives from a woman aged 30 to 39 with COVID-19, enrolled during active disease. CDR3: CASTQGGIADTQYF. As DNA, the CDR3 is TGTGCCAGCACACAGGGAGGGATTGCGGATACGCAGTATTTT.